This T cell receptor beta chain appears in the sequencing data of a study of blood T cell repertoires in COVID-19. Study-wide background: Sites in the United States, Italy and Spain provided acute and convalescent COVID-19 samples. Sources were T cells, B-cell-depleted T cells, or PBMCs; the material itself was cDNA or gDNA.

As originally analysed: Using reference gene primer amplification, nucleated cell counts were estimated. Some clones are missing from TCRdb's copy, which holds only in-frame ones; the method was immunoSEQ multiplex PCR. The V and J calls and clone size come from that table; D and trimming were worked out from the DNA. This table holds around 97,000 clones, 87% found once. What was sequenced was peripheral blood. The TCR sequence derives from a man aged 50 or older in a cohort sampled during active COVID-19.

DNA of the CDR3: TGCGCCAGCAGCCCCCGGCGGCCGAGCTCCTACAATGAGCAGTTCTTC. Its translation is CASSPRRPSSYNEQFF. The J gene is TRBJ2-1, the V gene TRBV4-3; D gene uncertain. This CDR3 has 16 residues. Trimming left V 4 bases short and J 0 bases short, with 13 bases between. CDR1 and CDR2 (germline): LGHNA, YSLEER.